The subject of this entry is one T cell receptor (beta chain). The target antigen is unknown. This sample was included in a study of identical twins. The study's findings and limits: For cord blood, abundant beta clonotypes had fewer insertions, unlike memory repertoires, which showed none.

TCRdb processed the 5' RACE reads anew with MiXCR; each CDR3 protein has one entry. The data contain some 1,700,000 distinct CDR3 sequences, around a third of them singletons. This CDR3 is 14 amino acids long. V dropped 7 bases and J dropped 0; count of bases not matched to a gene: 2. This receptor was identified in a newborn girl in good health. V usage is TRBV12-3 or TRBV12-4 and J usage is TRBJ2-2, with TRBD1 matching over 7 bases. The sequenced sample was cord blood. The CDR3 protein is CASKGTANTGELFF. CDR3 nucleotides: TGTGCCAGCAAAGGGACAGCGAACACCGGGGAGCTGTTTTTT.